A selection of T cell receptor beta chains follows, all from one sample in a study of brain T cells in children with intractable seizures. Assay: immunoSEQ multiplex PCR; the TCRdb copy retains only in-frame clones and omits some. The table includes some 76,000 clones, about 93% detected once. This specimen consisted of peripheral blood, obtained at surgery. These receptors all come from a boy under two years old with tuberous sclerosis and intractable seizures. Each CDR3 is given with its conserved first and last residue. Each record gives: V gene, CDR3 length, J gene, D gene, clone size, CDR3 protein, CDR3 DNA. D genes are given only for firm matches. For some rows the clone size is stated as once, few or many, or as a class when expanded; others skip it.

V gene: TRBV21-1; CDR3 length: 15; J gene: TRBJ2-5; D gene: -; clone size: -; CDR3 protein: CASSKQQGIQETQYF; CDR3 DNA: TGTGCCAGCAGCAAACAGCAGGGGATACAAGAGACCCAGTACTTC
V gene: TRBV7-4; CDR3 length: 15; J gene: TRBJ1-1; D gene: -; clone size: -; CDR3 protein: CASSLFTPWDTEAFF; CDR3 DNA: TGTGCCAGCAGCTTATTTACACCTTGGGACACTGAAGCTTTCTTT
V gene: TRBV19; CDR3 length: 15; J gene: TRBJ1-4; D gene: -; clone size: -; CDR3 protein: CASSIRGMNWEKLFF; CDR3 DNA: TGTGCCAGTAGTATAAGGGGAATGAATTGGGAAAAACTGTTTTTT
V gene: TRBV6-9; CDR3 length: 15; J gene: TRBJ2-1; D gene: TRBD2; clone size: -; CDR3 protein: CASSLGLAVYNEQFF; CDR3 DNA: TGTGCCAGCAGTTTGGGACTAGCGGTTTACAATGAGCAGTTCTTC
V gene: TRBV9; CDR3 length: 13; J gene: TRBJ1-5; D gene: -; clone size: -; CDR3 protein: CASSAYENQPQHF; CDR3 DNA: TGTGCCAGCAGCGCCTATGAAAATCAGCCCCAGCATTTT
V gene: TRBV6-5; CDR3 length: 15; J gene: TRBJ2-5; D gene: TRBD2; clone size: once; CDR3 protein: CASSPPGSGVETQYF; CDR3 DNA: TGTGCCAGCAGCCCCCCCGGTAGCGGGGTAGAGACCCAGTACTTC
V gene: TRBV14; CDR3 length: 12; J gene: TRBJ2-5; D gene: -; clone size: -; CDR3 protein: CASSQGVVTQYF; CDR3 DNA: TGTGCCAGCAGCCAGGGGGTTGTGACCCAGTACTTC
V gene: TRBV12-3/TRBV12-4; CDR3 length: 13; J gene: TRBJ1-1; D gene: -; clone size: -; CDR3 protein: CASSLRWNTEAFF; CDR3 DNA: TGTGCCAGCAGTCTTAGGTGGAACACTGAAGCTTTCTTT
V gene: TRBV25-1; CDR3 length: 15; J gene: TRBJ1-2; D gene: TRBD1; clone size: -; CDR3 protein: CASRMRLTGAYGYTF; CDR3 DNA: TGTGCCAGCAGGATGAGATTGACAGGGGCCTATGGCTACACCTTC
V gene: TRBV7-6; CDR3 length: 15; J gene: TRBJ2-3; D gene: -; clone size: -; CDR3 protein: CASSSTGRATDTQYF; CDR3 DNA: TGTGCCAGCAGCTCTACAGGGAGGGCCACAGATACGCAGTATTTT
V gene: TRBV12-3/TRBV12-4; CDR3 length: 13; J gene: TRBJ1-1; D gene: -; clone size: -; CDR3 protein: CASTTGRRTEAFF; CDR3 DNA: TGTGCCAGCACCACGGGACGGCGCACTGAAGCTTTCTTT
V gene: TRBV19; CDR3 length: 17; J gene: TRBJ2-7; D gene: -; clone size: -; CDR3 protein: CACSVDHRAGNPYEQYF; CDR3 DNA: TGTGCCTGTAGTGTGGATCACAGGGCTGGGAATCCCTACGAGCAGTACTTC